One and the same sample provided the 10 T cell receptor beta chains below, sequenced in a study of blood T cells in healthy people across ages. Sample-barcoded 5' priming and a J-beta primer mix drove a second PCR of about 6 to 12 cycles. TCRdb itself ran the 5' RACE reads through MiXCR, one entry per CDR3 protein. The sample carries 750,000 to 950,000 distinct CDR3 sequences, roughly 29% recorded once. The same sample was also studied in work on T cells of mothers and their children.

Material for sequencing was blood. All receptors derive from a woman in her thirties or forties in good health.

This clonotype has ten or more counts. The CDR3 sequence: CASSVEAGANYGYTF. The CDR3 coding sequence is TGTGCCAGCAGCGTAGAGGCAGGTGCTAACTATGGCTACACCTTC. The V call is TRBV9, the J call TRBJ1-2; no clear D. This CDR3 has 15 amino acids. CDR1 SGDLS and CDR2 YYNGEE come from the germline V gene. V was pared by 0 bases and J by 0 bases, with 9 bases between.

This clonotype appeared a few times. The chain links TRBV20-1 to TRBJ2-1; 9 bases are shared with TRBD1. CDR3 length equals 15 residues. Unmatched junction bases numbered 13, after V lost 6 bases and J lost 7 bases. Germline V lookup: CDR1 DFQATT, CDR2 SNEGSKA (reference sequence). CDR3 bases: TGCAGTGCGCCGATGACAGGGGGTGAGGGGAATGAGCAGTTCTTC. Translated: CSAPMTGGEGNEQFF.

This clonotype has at least ten counts. The chain couples TRBV28 to TRBJ2-3, with 10 bases aligning to TRBD1. The V and J ends lost 4 bases and 4 bases, in that order; junction bases with no gene match: 14. Germline-derived CDR1 and CDR2 are MDHEN and SYDVKM. This CDR3 contains 18 residues. CDR3 nucleotides: TGTGCCAGCAGTTCTAAATGGGACAGGGGAGCTTATTCAGATACGCAGTATTTT. Encoded protein: CASSSKWDRGAYSDTQYF.

The chain links TRBV20-1 to TRBJ2-7; the D call may be TRBD1 or TRBD2 (7 bases each). The DNA matches TRBJ2-5 better at its end, which makes the J call doubtful. Germline V CDR1 and CDR2: DFQATT, SNEGSKA (reference sequence). There are 15 residues in the CDR3. The CDR3 nucleotides read TGCAGTGCTAGGTTTGCAGGGGGGGGCCAAGAGACCCAGTACTTC. Translating it yields CSARFAGGGQETQYF.

This clonotype was recorded at least ten times. The chain carries TRBV28 and TRBJ1-1; D is perhaps TRBD1 (5 bases). Trimming pared 6 bases from V and 2 bases from J, leaving 10 bases between. The CDR3 extends over 13 amino acids. Germline V gene sequence: CDR1 MDHEN, CDR2 SYDVKM. CDR3 loop: CASRRTPNTEAFF. The CDR3 DNA follows: TGTGCCAGCAGGCGGACACCCAACACTGAAGCTTTCTTT.

The chain uses TRBV20-1 and TRBJ1-1; a weak D match, TRBD1 (6 bases). Germline V gene sequence: CDR1 DFQATT, CDR2 SNEGSKA (reference sequence). The CDR3 is made up of 13 amino acids. Trimming removed 6 bases from V and 3 bases from J, with 14 bases in between. The chain's CDR3 is CSANRAVDTEAFF. The CDR3 nucleotides read TGCAGTGCAAACAGGGCGGTTGACACTGAAGCTTTCTTT.

In its sample, this clonotype was seen many times. This chain links TRBV7-9 with TRBJ2-2; D is uncertain. With 2 bases removed from V and 0 bases from J, the gap between germline ends came to 16 bases. The germline V gene encodes CDR1 SEHNR and CDR2 FQNEAQ (reference sequence). The CDR3 extends over 18 amino acids. The CDR3 DNA sequence: TGTGCCAGCAGCTTACCCCCTATCGTGGATGCGAACACCGGGGAGCTGTTTTTT. This encodes CASSLPPIVDANTGELFF.

J is TRBJ1-4 and V is TRBV20-1; D not certain. CDR1 and CDR2 from the germline V gene are DFQATT and SNEGSKA (reference sequence). The CDR3 extends over 15 amino acids. Between the trimmed V and J ends, which lost 0 bases and 7 bases, there was a span of 15 bases. This CDR3 reads CSAREGTASSEKLFF. The CDR3 region has the DNA TGCAGTGCTAGAGAAGGCACAGCTTCAAGTGAAAAACTGTTTTTT.

The chain combines TRBV29-1 with TRBJ2-1; D is unresolved. Per the germline V gene, CDR1 is SQVTM and CDR2 is ANQGSEA. The CDR3 length is 12 residues. V lost 0 bases to trimming and J lost 8 bases, with 8 bases between them. This chain's CDR3 is CSVEESLYEQFF. CDR3 coding DNA: TGCAGCGTTGAAGAATCACTATATGAGCAGTTCTTC.

This clonotype was recorded only once. The junction departs from the called germline gene at one end, perhaps through a read error. V and J are TRBV5-4 and TRBJ1-4; D not resolved. CDR3 size: 14 residues. Looked up from germline, CDR1 is SGHNT and CDR2 is YYREEE (reference sequence). The DNA for the CDR3 is TGTGCCAGCAGCTATGTGGGTTCAGATGAAAAACGGTTTTTT. The encoded protein is CASSYVGSDEKRFF.